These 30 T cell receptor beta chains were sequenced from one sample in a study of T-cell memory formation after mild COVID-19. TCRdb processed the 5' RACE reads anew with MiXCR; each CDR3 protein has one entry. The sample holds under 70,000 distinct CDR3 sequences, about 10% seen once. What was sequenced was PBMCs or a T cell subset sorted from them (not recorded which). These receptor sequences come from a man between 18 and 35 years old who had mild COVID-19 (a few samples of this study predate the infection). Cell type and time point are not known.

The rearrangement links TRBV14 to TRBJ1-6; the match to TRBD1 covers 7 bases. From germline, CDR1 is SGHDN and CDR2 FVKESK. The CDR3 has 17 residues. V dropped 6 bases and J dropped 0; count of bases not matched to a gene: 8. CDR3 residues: CASSPTDRSSYNSPLHF. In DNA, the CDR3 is TGTGCCAGCAGTCCCACGGACAGGAGCTCCTATAATTCACCCCTCCACTTT.

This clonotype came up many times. CDR3 coding DNA: TGTGCCAGCAGCCCCTGGGACAGGGCGAACACCGGGGAGCTGTTTTTT. It is translated as CASSPWDRANTGELFF. This chain joins TRBV7-9 and TRBJ2-2, with TRBD1 identical over 9 bases. Germline V gene lookup returns CDR1 SEHNR and CDR2 FQNEAQ (reference sequence). V trimming: 5 bases; J trimming: 0 bases; junction bases outside the gene matches: 4. This CDR3 contains 16 residues.

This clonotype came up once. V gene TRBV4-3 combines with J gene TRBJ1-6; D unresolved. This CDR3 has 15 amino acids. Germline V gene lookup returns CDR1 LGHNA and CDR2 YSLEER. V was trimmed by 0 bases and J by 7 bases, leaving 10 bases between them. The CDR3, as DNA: TGCGCCAGCAGCCAAGACGTACAGCAGAATTCACCCCTCCACTTT. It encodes CASSQDVQQNSPLHF.

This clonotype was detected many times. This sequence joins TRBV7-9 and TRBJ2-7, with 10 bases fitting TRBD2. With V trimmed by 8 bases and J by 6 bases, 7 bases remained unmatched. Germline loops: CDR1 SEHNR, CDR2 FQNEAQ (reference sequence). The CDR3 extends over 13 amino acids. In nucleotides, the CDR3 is TGTGCCAGCGGACAGCGGGGGGGCAGCGAGCAGTACGTC. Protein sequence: CASGQRGGSEQYV.

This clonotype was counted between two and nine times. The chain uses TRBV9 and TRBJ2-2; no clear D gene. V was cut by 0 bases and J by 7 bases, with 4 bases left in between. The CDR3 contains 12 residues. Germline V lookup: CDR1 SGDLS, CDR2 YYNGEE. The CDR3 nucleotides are TGTGCCAGCAGCGTAGCTGACGGGGAGCTGTTTTTT. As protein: CASSVADGELFF.

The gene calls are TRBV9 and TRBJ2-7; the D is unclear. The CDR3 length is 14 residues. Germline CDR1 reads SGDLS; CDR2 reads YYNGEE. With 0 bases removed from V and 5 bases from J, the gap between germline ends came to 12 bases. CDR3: CASSVVSGSDEQYF. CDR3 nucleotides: TGTGCCAGCAGCGTAGTTTCAGGAAGCGACGAGCAGTACTTC.

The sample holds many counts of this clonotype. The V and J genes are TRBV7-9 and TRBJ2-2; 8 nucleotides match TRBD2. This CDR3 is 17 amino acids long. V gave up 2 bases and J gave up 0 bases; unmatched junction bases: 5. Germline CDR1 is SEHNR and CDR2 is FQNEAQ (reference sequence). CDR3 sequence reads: CASSLTAGASNTGELFF. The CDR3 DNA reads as TGTGCCAGCAGCTTAACAGCGGGGGCCTCGAACACCGGGGAGCTGTTTTTT.

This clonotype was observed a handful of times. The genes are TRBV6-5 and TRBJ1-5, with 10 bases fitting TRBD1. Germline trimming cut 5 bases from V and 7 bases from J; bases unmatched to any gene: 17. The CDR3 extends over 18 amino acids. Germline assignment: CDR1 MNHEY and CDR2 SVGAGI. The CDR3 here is CASSPLHLGQGTRQPQHF. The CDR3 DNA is TGTGCCAGCAGTCCCCTCCATCTGGGACAGGGGACTCGACAGCCCCAGCATTTT.

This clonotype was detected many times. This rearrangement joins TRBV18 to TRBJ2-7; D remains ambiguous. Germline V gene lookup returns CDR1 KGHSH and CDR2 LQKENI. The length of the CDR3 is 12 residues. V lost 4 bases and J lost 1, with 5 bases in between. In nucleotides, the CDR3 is TGTGCCAGCTCACGCGAATCCTACGAGCAGTACTTC. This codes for CASSRESYEQYF.

CDR3 residues: CASSYTGPNVLTF. The CDR3 DNA is TGCGCCAGCAGCTACACCGGGCCTAACGTCCTGACTTTC. This sequence joins TRBV5-1 and TRBJ2-6; D unresolved. This CDR3 spans 13 amino acids. Trimming pared 3 bases from V and 10 bases from J, leaving 11 bases between. Looked up from germline, CDR1 is SGHRS and CDR2 is YFSETQ.

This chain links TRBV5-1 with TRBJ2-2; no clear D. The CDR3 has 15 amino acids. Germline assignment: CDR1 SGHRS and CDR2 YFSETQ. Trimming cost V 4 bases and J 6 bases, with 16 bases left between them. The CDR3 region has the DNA TGCGCCAGCAGCCCTACCATCGGGTTGGCCGGGGAGCTGTTTTTT. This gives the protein CASSPTIGLAGELFF.

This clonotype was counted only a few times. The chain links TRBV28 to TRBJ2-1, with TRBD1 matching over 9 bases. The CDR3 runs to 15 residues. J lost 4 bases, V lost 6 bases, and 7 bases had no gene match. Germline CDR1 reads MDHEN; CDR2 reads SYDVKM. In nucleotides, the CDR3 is TGTGCCAGCAGGCCTAACAGGGGGCCTTACAATGAGCAGTTCTTC. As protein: CASRPNRGPYNEQFF.

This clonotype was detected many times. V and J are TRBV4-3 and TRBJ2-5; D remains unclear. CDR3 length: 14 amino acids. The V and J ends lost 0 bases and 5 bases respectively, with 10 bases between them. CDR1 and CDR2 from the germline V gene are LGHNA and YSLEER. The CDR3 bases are TGCGCCAGCAGCCAAGAAAAGGGCCAGGAGACCCAGTACTTC. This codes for CASSQEKGQETQYF.

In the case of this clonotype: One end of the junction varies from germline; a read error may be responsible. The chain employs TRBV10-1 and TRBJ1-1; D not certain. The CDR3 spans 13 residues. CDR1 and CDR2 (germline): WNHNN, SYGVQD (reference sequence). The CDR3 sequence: CASSEGMNTEASF. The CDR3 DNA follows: TGCGCCAGCAGTGAGGGGATGAACACTGAAGCTTCCTTT.

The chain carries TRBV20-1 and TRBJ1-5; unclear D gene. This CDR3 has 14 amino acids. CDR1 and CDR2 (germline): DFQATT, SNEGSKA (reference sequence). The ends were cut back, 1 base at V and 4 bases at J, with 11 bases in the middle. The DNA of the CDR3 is TGCAGTGCTAGAGGGGGAGGCCTAAATCAGCCCCAGCATTTT. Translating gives CSARGGGLNQPQHF.

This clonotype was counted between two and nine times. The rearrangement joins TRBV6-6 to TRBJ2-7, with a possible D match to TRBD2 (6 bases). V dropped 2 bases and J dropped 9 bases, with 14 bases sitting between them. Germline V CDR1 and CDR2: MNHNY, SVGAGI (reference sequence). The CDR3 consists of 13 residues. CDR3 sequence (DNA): TGTGCCAGCAGTTACGCGGGGATGAAAGGGCAGTACGTC. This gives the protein CASSYAGMKGQYV.

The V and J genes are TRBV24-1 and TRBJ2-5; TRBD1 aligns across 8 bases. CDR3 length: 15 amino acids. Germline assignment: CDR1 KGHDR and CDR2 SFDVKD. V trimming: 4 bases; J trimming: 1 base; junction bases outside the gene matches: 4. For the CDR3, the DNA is TGTGCCACCAGTGACCCGGGACAGGTCCAAGAGACCCAGTACTTC. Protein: CATSDPGQVQETQYF.

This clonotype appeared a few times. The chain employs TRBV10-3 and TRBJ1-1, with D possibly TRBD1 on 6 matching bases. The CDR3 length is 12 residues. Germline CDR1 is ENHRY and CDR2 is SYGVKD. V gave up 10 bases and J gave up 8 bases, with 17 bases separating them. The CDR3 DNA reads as TGTGCCACGGCCGGGACATTTTCCGAAGCTTTCTTT. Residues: CATAGTFSEAFF.

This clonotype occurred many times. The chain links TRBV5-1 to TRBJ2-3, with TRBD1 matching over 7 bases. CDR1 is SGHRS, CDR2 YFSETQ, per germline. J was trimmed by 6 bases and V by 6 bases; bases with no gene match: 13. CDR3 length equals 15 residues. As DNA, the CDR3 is TGCGCCAGCACCGCCAAGACAGGGCCTCAGGATACGCAGTATTTT. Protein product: CASTAKTGPQDTQYF.

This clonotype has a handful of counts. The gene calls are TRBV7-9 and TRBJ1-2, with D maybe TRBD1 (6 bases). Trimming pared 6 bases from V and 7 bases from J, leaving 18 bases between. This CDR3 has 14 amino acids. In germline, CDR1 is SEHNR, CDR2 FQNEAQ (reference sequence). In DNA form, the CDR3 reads TGTGCCAGCAGGTATACAGGGAAAGGAGGTGGCTACACCTTC. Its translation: CASRYTGKGGGYTF.

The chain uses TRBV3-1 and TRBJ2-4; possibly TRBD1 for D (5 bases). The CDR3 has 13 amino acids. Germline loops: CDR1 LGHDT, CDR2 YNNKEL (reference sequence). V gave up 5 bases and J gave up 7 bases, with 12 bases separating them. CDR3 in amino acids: CASSSRGKNIQYF. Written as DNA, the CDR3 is TGTGCCAGCAGCTCAAGGGGAAAGAACATTCAGTACTTC. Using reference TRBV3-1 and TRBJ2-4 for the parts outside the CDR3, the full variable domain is DTAVSQTPKYLVTQMGNDKSIKCEQNLGHDTMYWYKQDSKKFLKIMFSYNNKELIINETVPNRFSPKSPDKAHLNLHINSLELGDSAVYFCASSSRGKNIQYFGAGTRLSVL.

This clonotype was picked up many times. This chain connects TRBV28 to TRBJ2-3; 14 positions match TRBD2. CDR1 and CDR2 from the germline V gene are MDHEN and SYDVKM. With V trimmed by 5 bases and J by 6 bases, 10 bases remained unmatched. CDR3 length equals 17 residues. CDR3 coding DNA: TGTGCCAGCAGTAGCGGACTAGCGGGGGGTTTCAAGGATACGCAGTATTTT. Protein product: CASSSGLAGGFKDTQYF.

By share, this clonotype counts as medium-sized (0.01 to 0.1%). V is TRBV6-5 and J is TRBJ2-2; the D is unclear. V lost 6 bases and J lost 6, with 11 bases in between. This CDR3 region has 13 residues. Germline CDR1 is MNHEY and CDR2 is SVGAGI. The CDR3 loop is CASRSGGAGELFF. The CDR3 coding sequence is TGTGCCAGCAGGTCGGGTGGAGCCGGGGAGCTGTTTTTT.

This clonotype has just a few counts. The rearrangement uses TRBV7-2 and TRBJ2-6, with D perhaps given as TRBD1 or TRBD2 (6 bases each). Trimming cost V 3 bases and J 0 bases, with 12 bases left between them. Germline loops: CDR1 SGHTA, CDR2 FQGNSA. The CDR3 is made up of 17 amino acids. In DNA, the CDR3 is TGTGCCAGCAGCTTGAGGGGGGTGAGCTCTGGGGCCAACGTCCTGACTTTC. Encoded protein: CASSLRGVSSGANVLTF.

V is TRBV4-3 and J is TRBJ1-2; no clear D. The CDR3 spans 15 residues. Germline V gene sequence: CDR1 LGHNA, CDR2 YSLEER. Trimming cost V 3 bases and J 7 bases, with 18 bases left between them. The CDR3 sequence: CASSHPGGSGSGYTF. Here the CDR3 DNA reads TGCGCCAGCAGCCACCCGGGAGGTAGCGGATCTGGCTACACCTTC.

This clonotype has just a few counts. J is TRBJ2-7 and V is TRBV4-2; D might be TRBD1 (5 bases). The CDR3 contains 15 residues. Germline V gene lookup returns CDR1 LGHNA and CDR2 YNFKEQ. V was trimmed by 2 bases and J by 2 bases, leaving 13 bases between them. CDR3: CASSQSRQGTYEQYF. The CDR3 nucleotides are TGTGCCAGCAGCCAATCTAGGCAGGGTACCTACGAGCAGTACTTC.

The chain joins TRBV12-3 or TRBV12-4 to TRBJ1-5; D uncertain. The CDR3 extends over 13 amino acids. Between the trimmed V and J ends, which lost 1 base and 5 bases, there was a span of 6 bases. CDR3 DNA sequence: TGTGCCAGCAGTTTAGACAGCGATCAGCCCCAGCATTTT. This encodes CASSLDSDQPQHF.

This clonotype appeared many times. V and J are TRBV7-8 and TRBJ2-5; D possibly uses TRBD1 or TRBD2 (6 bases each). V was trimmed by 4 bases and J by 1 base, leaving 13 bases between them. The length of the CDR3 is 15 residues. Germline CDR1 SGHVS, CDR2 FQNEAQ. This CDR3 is CASSWGAGRQETQYF. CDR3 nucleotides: TGTGCCAGCAGCTGGGGGGCGGGGCGCCAAGAGACCCAGTACTTC. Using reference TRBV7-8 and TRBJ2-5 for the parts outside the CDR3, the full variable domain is GAGVSQSPRYKVAKRGQDVALRCDPISGHVSLFWYQQALGQGPEFLTYFQNEAQLDKSGLPSDRFFAERPEGSVSTLKIQRTQQEDSAVYLCASSWGAGRQETQYFGPGTRLLVL.

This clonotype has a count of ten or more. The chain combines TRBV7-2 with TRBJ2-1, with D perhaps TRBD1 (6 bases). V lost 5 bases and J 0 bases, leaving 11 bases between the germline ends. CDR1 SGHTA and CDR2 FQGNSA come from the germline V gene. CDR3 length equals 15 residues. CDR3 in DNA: TGTGCCAGCAGCCACCGGGACAACTCCTACAATGAGCAGTTCTTC. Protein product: CASSHRDNSYNEQFF.

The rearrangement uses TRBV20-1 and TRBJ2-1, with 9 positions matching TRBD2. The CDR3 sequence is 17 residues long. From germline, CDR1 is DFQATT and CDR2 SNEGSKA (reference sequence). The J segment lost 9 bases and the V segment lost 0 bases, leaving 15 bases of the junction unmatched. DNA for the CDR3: TGCAGTGCTAGAGATCTAATCGGGCGGGGGGGCCTTCGTGAGCAGTTCTTC. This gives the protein CSARDLIGRGGLREQFF.